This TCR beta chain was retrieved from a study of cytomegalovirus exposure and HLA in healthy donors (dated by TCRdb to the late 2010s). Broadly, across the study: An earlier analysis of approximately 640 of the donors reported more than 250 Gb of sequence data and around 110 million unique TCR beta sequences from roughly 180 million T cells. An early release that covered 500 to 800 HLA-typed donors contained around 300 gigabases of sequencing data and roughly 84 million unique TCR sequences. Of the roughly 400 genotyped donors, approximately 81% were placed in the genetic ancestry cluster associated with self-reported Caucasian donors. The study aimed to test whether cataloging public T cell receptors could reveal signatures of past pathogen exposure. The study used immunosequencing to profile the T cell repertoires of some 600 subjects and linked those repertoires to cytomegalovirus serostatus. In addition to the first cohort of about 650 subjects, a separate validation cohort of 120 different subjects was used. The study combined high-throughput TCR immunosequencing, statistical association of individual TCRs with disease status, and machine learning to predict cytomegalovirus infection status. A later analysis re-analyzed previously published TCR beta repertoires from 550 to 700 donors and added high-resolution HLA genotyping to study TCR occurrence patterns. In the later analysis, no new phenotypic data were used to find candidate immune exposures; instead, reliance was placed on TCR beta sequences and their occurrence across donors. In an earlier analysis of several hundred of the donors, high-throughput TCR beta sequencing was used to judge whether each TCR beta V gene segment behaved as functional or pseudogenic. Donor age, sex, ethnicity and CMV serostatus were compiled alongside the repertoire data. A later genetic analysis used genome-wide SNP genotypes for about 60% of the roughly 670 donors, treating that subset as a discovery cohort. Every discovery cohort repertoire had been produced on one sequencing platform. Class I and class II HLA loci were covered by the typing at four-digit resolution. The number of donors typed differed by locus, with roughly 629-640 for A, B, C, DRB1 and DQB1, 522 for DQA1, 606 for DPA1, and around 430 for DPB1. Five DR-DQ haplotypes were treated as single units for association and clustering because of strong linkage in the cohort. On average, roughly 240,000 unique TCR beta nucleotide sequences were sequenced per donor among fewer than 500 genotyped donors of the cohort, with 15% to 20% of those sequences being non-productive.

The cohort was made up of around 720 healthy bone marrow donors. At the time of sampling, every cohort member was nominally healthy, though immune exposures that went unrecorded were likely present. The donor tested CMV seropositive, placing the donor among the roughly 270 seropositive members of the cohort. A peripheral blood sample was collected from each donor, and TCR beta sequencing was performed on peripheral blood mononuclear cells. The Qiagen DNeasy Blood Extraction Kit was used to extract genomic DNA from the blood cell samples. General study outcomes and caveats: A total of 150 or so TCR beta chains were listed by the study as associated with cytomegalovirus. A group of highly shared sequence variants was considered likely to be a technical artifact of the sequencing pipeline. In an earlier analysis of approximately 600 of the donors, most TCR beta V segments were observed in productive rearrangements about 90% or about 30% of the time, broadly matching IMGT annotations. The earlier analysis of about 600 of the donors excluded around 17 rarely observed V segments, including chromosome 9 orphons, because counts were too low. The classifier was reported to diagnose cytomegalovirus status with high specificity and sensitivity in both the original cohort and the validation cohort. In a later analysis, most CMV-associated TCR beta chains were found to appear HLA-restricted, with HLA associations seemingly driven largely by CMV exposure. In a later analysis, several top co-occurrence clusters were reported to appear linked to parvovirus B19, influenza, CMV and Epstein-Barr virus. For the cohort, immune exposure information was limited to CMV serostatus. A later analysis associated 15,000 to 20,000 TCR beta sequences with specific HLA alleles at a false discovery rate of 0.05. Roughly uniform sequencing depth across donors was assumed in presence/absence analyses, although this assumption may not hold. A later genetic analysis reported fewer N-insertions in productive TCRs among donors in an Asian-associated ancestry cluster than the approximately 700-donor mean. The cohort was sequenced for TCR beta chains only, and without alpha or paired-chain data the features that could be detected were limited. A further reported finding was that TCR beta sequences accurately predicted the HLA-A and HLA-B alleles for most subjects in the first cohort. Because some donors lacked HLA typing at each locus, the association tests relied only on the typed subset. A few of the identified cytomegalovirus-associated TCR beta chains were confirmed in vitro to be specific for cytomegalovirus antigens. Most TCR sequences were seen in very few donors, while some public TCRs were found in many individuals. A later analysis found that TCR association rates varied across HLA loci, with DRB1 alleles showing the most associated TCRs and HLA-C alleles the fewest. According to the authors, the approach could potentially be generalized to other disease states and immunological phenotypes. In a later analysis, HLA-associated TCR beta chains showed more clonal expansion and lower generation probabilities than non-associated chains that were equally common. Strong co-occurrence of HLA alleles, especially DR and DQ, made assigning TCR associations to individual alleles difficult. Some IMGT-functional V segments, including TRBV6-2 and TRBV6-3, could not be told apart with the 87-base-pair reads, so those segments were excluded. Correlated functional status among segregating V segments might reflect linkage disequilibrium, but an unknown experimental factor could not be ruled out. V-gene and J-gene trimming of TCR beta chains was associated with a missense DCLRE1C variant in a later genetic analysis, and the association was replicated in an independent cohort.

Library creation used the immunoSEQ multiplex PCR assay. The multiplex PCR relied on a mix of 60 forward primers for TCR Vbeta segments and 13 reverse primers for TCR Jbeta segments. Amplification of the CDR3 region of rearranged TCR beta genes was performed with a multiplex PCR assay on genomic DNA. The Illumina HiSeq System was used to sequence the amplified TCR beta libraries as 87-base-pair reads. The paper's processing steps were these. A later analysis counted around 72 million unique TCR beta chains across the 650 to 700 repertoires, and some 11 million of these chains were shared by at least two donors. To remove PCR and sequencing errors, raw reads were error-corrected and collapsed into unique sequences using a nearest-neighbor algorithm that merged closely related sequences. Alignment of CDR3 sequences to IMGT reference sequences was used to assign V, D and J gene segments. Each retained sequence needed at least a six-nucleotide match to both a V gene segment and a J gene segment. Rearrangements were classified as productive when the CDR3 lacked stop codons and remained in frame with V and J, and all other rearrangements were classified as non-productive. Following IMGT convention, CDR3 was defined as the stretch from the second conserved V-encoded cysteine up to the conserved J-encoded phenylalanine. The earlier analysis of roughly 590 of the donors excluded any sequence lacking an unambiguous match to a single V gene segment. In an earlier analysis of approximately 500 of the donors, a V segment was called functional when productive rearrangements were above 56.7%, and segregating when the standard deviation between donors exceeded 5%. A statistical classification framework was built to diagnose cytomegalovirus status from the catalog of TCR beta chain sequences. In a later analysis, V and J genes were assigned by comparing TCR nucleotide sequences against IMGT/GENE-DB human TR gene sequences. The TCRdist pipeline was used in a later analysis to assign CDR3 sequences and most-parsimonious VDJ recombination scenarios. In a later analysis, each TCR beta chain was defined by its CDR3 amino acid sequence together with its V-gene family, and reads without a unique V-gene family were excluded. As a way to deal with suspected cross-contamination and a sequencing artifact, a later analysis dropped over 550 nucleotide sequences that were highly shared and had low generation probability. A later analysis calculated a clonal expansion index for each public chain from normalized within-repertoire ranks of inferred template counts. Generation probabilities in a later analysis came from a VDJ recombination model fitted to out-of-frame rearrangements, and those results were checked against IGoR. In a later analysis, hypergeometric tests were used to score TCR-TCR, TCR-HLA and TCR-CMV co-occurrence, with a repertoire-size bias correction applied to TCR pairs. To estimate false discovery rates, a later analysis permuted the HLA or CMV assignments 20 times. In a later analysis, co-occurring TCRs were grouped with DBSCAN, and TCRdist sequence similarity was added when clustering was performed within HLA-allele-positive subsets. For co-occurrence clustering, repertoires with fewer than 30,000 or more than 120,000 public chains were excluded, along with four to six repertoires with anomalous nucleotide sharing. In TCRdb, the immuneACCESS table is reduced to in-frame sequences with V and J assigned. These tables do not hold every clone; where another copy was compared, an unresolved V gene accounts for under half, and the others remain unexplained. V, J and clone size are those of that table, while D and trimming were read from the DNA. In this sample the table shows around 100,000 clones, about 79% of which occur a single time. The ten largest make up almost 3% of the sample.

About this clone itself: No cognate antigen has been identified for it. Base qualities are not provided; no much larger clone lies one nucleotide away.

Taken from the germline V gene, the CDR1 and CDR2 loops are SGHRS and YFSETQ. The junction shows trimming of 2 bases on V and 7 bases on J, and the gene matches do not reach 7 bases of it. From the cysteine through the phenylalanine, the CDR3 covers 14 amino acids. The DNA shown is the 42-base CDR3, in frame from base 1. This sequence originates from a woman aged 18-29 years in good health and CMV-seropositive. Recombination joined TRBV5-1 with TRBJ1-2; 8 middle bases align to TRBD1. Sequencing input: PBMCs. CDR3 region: CASSLRTGTGGYTF. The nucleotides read TGCGCCAGCAGCTTAAGGACAGGGACTGGTGGCTACACCTTC.